One sample yielded the 5 T cell receptor beta chains listed below, sequenced in a study of blood T cell repertoires in COVID-19. Assay: immunoSEQ multiplex PCR; the TCRdb copy retains only in-frame clones and omits some. The sample has more than 80,000 clones, about 85% seen once; the top ten hold around 3.3%. The sequenced sample was peripheral blood. Source of these receptors: a woman older than 75 with COVID-19, enrolled during active disease.

The genes are TRBV28 and TRBJ2-1; weak D call: TRBD2 (7 bases). Trimming took 5 bases from V and 0 from J, leaving 26 bases between them. Germline assignment: CDR1 MDHEN and CDR2 SYDVKM. The CDR3 covers 20 residues. The CDR3 loop is CASSPYPGTTQDSSYNEQFF. CDR3 DNA sequence: TGTGCCAGCAGTCCTTACCCCGGGACTACACAGGACAGCTCCTACAATGAGCAGTTCTTC.

V and J are TRBV5-1 and TRBJ1-6; D is possibly TRBD1 (5 bases). Germline V lookup: CDR1 SGHRS, CDR2 YFSETQ. Between the trimmed V and J ends, which lost 0 bases and 1 base, there was a span of 11 bases. The length of the CDR3 is 17 residues. CDR3 residues: CASSLGLGGSYNSPLHF. CDR3 nucleotide sequence: TGCGCCAGCAGCTTGGGCCTCGGGGGATCCTATAATTCACCCCTCCACTTT.

The chain carries TRBV7-3 and TRBJ2-1; perhaps TRBD2 as D (5 bases). Between the trimmed V and J ends, which lost 5 bases and 7 bases, there was a span of 15 bases. This CDR3 is 14 amino acids long. Per germline, CDR1 SGHTA and CDR2 FQGTGA. CDR3 nucleotide sequence: TGTGCCAGCAGCCCAAGCCGAGGGTGGAATGAGCAGTTCTTC. Translation: CASSPSRGWNEQFF.

The chain has TRBV5-1 and TRBJ2-7; TRBD2 is a possible D gene (6 bases). The CDR3 has 13 amino acids. The V end was cut by 0 bases, the J end by 6 bases, with 10 bases between. CDR1 SGHRS and CDR2 YFSETQ come from the germline V gene. The DNA of the CDR3 is TGCGCCAGCAGCTTGGGGGCGGGGCCCGAGCAGTACTTC. Its translation is CASSLGAGPEQYF.

The rearrangement links TRBV6-5 to TRBJ1-2, with D perhaps matching TRBD1 (5 bases). The germline V gene has CDR1 MNHEY and CDR2 SVGAGI. The V gene lost 2 bases and the J gene lost 5 bases, with 9 bases spanning the gap. The CDR3 extends over 13 amino acids. The CDR3: CASSYRGEYGYTF. CDR3 nucleotide sequence: TGTGCCAGCAGTTACCGGGGGGAATATGGCTACACCTTC.